Sequencing of this T cell receptor (beta chain) was carried out in a study of shared clonotypes between healthy human individuals. About the research overall: Donor composition was a couple of women and a few men, aged 18 to 49. Study-level points and caveats: Blood was the only sampled material, and tissue repertoires likely differ. Enrolling few donors narrowed the genetic and exposure-history diversity that was represented.

The run depth of the assay was deep. Produced via immunoSEQ multiplex PCR; TCRdb's table is partial and in-frame only. The sample includes a few hundred thousand clones, 77% of them seen just once. Details on this clone: Antigen: not known.

V lost 5 bases to trimming and J lost 6 bases, with 14 bases between them. Germline CDR1 MNHEY, CDR2 SVGAGI. CDR3 length equals 13 residues. This TCR was recovered from a middle-aged woman in good health. Some clones in this sample may be carry-over from other donors' samples. The chain combines TRBV6-5 with TRBJ2-7, with a tentative D call TRBD2 (6 bases). The sequenced sample consisted of PBMCs. DNA of the CDR3: TGTGCCAGCAGTCCCGGGACTCCTCCCGAGCAGTACTTC. Amino acid sequence: CASSPGTPPEQYF.